The text below deals with one T cell receptor beta chain. These data are taken from a study of cytomegalovirus exposure and HLA in healthy donors. The PCR had 60 Vbeta and 13 Jbeta primers. The assay was immunoSEQ multiplex PCR, and TCRdb's table has in-frame clones only and misses some. With around 130,000 clones in the sample, the ten largest clones hold roughly 2%. The sequence came from a woman aged 55 to 70 in good health and CMV-seronegative. Input material: PBMCs.

The CDR3 reads CASSEDTHSGTQYF. The DNA of the CDR3 is TGTGCCAGCAGTGAAGACACCCACAGCGGGACCCAGTACTTC. V is TRBV2 and J is TRBJ2-5; a possible D gene is TRBD2 (5 bases). Trimming pared 1 base from V and 7 bases from J, leaving 13 bases between. CDR1 and CDR2 from the germline V gene are SNHLY and FYNNEI. The CDR3 loop spans 14 amino acids.